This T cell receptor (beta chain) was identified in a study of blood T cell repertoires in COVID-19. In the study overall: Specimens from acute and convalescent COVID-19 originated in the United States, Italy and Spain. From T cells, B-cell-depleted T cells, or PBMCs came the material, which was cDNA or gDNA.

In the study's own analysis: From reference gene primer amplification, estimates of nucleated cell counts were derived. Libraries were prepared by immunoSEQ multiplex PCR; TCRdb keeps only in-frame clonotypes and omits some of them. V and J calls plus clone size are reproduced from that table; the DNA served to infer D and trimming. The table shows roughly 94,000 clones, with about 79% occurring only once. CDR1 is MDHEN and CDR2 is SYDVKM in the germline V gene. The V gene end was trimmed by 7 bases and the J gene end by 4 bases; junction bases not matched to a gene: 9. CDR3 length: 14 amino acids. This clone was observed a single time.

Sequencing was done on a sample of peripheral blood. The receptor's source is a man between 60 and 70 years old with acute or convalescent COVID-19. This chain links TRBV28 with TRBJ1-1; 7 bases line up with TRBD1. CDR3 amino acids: CASIQGGSVTEAFF. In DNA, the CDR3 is TGTGCCAGCATTCAAGGGGGCAGCGTCACTGAAGCTTTCTTT.